This note documents a single T cell receptor (beta chain) sequence. This sample is drawn from a study of PD-L1 blockade in urothelial cancer. Overall study: Male patients with bladder-origin urothelial cancer numbered about 85% of the roughly 29.

Time point indicated: peripheral blood 6 weeks after treatment start. V lost 6 bases and J lost 2; bases outside the gene matches: 11. CDR3 length equals 16 residues. Germline lookup yields CDR1 MRHNA and CDR2 SNTAGT. TCRdb keeps only in-frame clones here, not all; method: immunoSEQ multiplex PCR. The repertoire has some 40,000 clones, under 95% of them found once; the top ten carry approximately 7.9%. This specimen was PBMCs, taken around atezolizumab (anti-PD-L1) treatment. The rearrangement joins TRBV6-4 to TRBJ1-1; the match to TRBD1 covers 8 bases. This TCR derives from a man between 65 and 85 years old with urothelial cancer. This CDR3 reads CASRTQAGTGNTEAFF. Here the CDR3 DNA reads TGTGCCAGCAGGACACAAGCCGGGACAGGTAACACTGAAGCTTTCTTT.